This record looks at one T cell receptor beta chain sequence and its context. The CDR3 loop spans 14 amino acids. In germline, CDR1 is SGDLS, CDR2 YYNGEE. V was pared by 3 bases and J by 5 bases, with 6 bases of the junction left unmatched. This sample was included in a study of blood T cell repertoires in COVID-19. Study-wide context: COVID-19 samples from acute and convalescent phases originated in the United States, Italy and Spain. The cDNA or gDNA used as material had been derived from T cells, B-cell-depleted T cells, or PBMCs.

Original processing methods: Nucleated cell counts were estimated from reference gene primer amplification. Here immunoSEQ multiplex PCR was the method, and the copy in TCRdb shows in-frame clones only, minus some. V and J calls and clone size are as listed in that table; D and trimming were resolved from the DNA. This repertoire shows fewer than 110,000 clones, over 75% found once; its top ten account for 10% to 15%. The source of this sequence is a human donor in a cohort sampled during active or convalescent COVID-19. The sample taken for sequencing was peripheral blood. The gene calls are TRBV9 and TRBJ1-1; the match to TRBD1 covers 8 bases. The CDR3 bases are TGTGCCAGCAGCGGTACAGGGGGTTGGACTGAAGCTTTCTTT. Translation: CASSGTGGWTEAFF.